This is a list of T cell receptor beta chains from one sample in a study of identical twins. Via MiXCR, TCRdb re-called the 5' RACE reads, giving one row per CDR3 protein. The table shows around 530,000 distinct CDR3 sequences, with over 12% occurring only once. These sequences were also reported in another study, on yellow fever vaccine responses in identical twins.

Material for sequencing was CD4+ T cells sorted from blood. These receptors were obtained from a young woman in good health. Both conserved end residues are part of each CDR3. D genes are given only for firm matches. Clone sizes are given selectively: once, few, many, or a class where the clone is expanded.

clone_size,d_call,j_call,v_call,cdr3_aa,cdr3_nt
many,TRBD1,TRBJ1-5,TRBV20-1,CSAKGAGPNQPQHF,TGCAGTGCTAAGGGGGCAGGGCCTAATCAGCCCCAGCATTTT
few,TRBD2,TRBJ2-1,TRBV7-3,CASSDTGTTVGEQFF,TGTGCCAGCAGCGATACCGGGACTACCGTCGGTGAGCAGTTCTTC
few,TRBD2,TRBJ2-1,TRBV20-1,CSARSPARGTTYNEQFF,TGCAGTGCACGGTCCCCCGCCCGCGGGACTACTTACAATGAGCAGTTCTTC
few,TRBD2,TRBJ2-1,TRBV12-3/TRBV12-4,CASAGTSGRRYNEQFF,TGTGCCAGCGCCGGGACTAGCGGGAGGAGGTACAATGAGCAGTTCTTC
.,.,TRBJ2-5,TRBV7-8,CASSSPTGVETQYF,TGTGCCAGCAGCTCCCCGACTGGGGTAGAGACCCAGTACTTC
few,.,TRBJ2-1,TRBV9,CASSADSSGSTYNEQFF,TGTGCCAGCAGCGCGGACAGTAGCGGGTCAACCTACAATGAGCAGTTCTTC
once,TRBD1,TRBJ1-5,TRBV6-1,CASSAPGQHSNQPQHF,TGTGCCAGCAGTGCCCCGGGACAGCATAGCAATCAGCCCCAGCATTTT
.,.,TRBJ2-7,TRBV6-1,CASSLGLRSYEQYF,TGTGCCAGCAGCCTCGGGTTACGTTCCTACGAGCAGTACTTC
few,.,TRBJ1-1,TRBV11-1,CASSLIRGTEAFF,TGTGCCAGCAGCTTAATCAGGGGCACTGAAGCTTTCTTT
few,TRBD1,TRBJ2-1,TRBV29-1,CSVRQGSRGLGEQFF,TGCAGCGTGAGACAGGGGTCGAGGGGGTTGGGTGAGCAGTTCTTC
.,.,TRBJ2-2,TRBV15,CATSRDLGGVGGELFF,TGTGCCACCAGCAGAGATCTAGGGGGAGTGGGCGGGGAGCTGTTTTTT
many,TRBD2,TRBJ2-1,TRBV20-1,CSARGLAEGEQFF,TGCAGTGCTAGAGGTCTAGCGGAGGGTGAGCAGTTCTTC
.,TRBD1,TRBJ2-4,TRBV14,CASSQQGVENIQYF,TGTGCCAGCAGCCAACAGGGGGTCGAAAACATTCAGTACTTC
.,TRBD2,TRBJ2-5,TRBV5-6,CASTLAVGRGQETQYF,TGTGCCAGCACCCTGGCCGTCGGGAGGGGCCAAGAGACCCAGTACTTC
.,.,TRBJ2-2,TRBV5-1,CASSLGGTFGELFF,TGCGCCAGCAGCTTGGGGGGCACGTTCGGGGAGCTGTTTTTT
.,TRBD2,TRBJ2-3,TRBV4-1,CASSRAGLVTDTQYF,TGCGCCAGCAGCCGAGCCGGACTAGTCACAGATACGCAGTATTTT
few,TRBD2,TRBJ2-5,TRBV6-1,CASSDTSAGGRETQYF,TGTGCCAGCAGTGACACTAGCGCCGGAGGGCGGGAGACCCAGTACTTC
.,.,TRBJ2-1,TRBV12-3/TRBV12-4,CASRTRVRDTNEQFF,TGTGCCAGCAGGACAAGGGTACGAGACACGAATGAGCAGTTCTTC
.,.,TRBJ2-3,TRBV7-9,CASSSTNGSSTDTQYF,TGTGCCAGCAGCTCCACGAACGGCTCTAGCACAGATACGCAGTATTTT
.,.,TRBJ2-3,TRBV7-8,CASSLMPLEDTQYF,TGTGCCAGCAGCTTAATGCCCCTTGAAGATACGCAGTATTTT
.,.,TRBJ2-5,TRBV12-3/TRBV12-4,CASNLRGVQETQYF,TGTGCCAGCAACCTCCGGGGCGTGCAAGAGACCCAGTACTTC
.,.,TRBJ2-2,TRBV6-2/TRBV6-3,CASSYSPVTGELFF,TGTGCCAGCAGTTACTCCCCGGTTACCGGGGAGCTGTTTTTT
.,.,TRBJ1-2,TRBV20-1,CSAEAGQRIDGYTF,TGCAGTGCTGAAGCAGGACAGCGTATAGATGGCTACACCTTC
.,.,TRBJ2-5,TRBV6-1,CASSEPGRGAGTQYF,TGTGCCAGCAGTGAACCGGGACGGGGGGCGGGGACCCAGTACTTC
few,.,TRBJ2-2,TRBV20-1,CSARYTGTGNTGELFF,TGCAGTGCTAGATACACCGGGACTGGGAACACCGGGGAGCTGTTTTTT
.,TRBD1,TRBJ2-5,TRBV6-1,CASSRPGQTAGTQYF,TGTGCCAGCAGTCGACCGGGACAGACCGCCGGGACCCAGTACTTC
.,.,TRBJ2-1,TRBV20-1,CSASIGLTADNEQFF,TGCAGTGCTAGTATAGGACTGACGGCGGACAATGAGCAGTTCTTC
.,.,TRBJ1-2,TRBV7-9,CASSTGPLGGYTF,TGTGCCAGCAGCACGGGACCGTTGGGTGGCTACACCTTC
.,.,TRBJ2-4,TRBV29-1,CSVHGTKNIQYF,TGCAGCGTTCACGGAACCAAAAACATTCAGTACTTC
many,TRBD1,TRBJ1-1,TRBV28,CASVGQAKRAFF,TGTGCCAGCGTTGGACAGGCGAAGAGGGCTTTCTTT
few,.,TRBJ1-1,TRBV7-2,CASSLDGGRSEAFF,TGTGCCAGCAGCTTAGATGGGGGGCGGTCTGAAGCTTTCTTT
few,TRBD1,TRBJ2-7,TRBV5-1,CASSPWTGSTYEQYF,TGCGCCAGCAGCCCATGGACAGGGAGTACCTACGAGCAGTACTTC
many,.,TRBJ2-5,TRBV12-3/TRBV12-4,CASTAQETQYF,TGTGCCAGCACTGCCCAAGAGACCCAGTACTTC
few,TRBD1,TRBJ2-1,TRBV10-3,CAISDDRARSYNEQFF,TGTGCCATCAGTGACGACAGGGCCCGCTCCTACAATGAGCAGTTCTTC
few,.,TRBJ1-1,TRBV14,CASSQVMGWTEAFF,TGTGCCAGCAGCCAAGTCATGGGTTGGACTGAAGCTTTCTTT
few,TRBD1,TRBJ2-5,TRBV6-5,CASSYLRRLGQGAQETQYF,TGTGCCAGCAGTTACCTCCGCCGTTTGGGACAGGGAGCGCAGGAGACCCAGTACTTC
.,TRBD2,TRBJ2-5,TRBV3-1,CASRPIAGGWVDETQYF,TGTGCCAGCAGACCGATAGCGGGTGGATGGGTCGACGAGACCCAGTACTTC
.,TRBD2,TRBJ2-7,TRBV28,CASSLKGLVDEQYF,TGTGCCAGCAGTTTAAAGGGACTAGTCGACGAGCAGTACTTC